What follows is one TCR beta chain and its context. Its antigen is unidentified. This entry comes from a study of lymphopenia after photon versus proton radiotherapy. Findings and caveats of the study: Larger post-nadir TCR diversity loss correlated inversely with survival in deceased patients. Post-nadir diversity loss with photons came from oligoclonal expansion, particularly CD8+ Temra cells. Only patients who died were analyzed for survival; proton advantage is unproven. Photon-treated patients lost naive T cells and TCR diversity; proton-treated stayed stable.

The CDR3 covers 20 residues. Clones were read by immunoSEQ multiplex PCR, and TCRdb kept only the in-frame ones, dropping some. The sample has about 49,000 clones; around 83% are singletons. The sequences come from peripheral blood, collected from a patient treated with photon-based radiotherapy. The chain employs TRBV21-1 and TRBJ2-7; the DNA was not used to check the table's D call, TRBD2. TRBV21-1 is reported as a pseudogene. This receptor was obtained from a man in his forties or fifties with gastric cancer. The DNA of the CDR3 is TGTGCCAGCAGCGAGTGGGCCACTAGCGGGAGTGCCCGAAGGTCTTACGAGCAGTACTTC. It translates to CASSEWATSGSARRSYEQYF.